This TCR beta chain originates from a study of shared clonotypes between healthy human individuals. Genomic DNA per cell subset filled all wells of several immunoSEQ plates. Sequenced by immunoSEQ multiplex PCR; TCRdb stores in-frame clones only, minus some. The sample contains millions of clones, 95% of which appear only once. This clone was picked up one time. Its antigen is unidentified. The CDR3 length is 15 residues. Germline V CDR1 and CDR2: MDHEN, SYDVKM. The V gene lost 1 base and the J gene lost 7 bases, with 14 bases spanning the gap. The study's findings and limits: On the whole, naive subsets had larger estimated richness than memory subsets had. Clonotype sharing levels among donors were expected to vary with sequencing depth.

This sequence originates from a young man in good health. Sequenced sample: naive CD4+ T cells sorted from blood. Subset specified: CD45RA+ positively selected. The rearrangement uses TRBV28 and TRBJ1-5; no firm D call. The CDR3 DNA sequence: TGTGCCAGCAGTTTATCTGGAAAGGTAGGCCAGCCCCAGCATTTT. This codes for CASSLSGKVGQPQHF.